This T cell receptor beta chain was sequenced in a study of blood T cell repertoires in COVID-19 (TCRdb year 2020). With regard to the full study: Samples from collaborators originated in the United States, Italy and Spain and spanned both the acute and convalescent phases of COVID-19. The prospective study material was composed of cDNA or gDNA derived from T cells, B-cell-depleted T cells, or PBMCs. Subjects who had been exposed to COVID-19, were actively infected with it, or had recovered from it provided the deeply sampled blood TCRbeta repertoires that made up the dataset. The repertoires were made available in a free public database intended to serve as a resource for research on the immune response to SARS-CoV-2. Samples were obtained from the ongoing ImmuneRACE study (first 160 participants) and from 1,254 subjects provided by 6 global collaborators. Nearly every sample came with metadata listing a de-identified subject ID, COVID-19 status, age in years and sex. HLA class I and class II types, where available, came from metadata supplied by the sample provider rather than from assay-based typing.

Enrolling through a virtual design, the prospective study's participants ranged in age from roughly 18 to 89 years and lived across 20 to 30 United States geographic areas. In the prospective study, cohorts were assigned on the basis of participant-reported clinical history obtained from a screening survey and a study questionnaire. In the prospective study, mobile phlebotomists collected whole blood, serum and a nasopharyngeal or oropharyngeal swab from each participant. Additional blood draws and questionnaires over an approximately 2-month period could optionally be provided by prospective study participants. Prospective study blood samples were shipped either frozen or at room temperature before DNA extraction. The immunoSEQ Assay, a bias-controlled multiplex PCR, was used to amplify TCRbeta CDR3 regions from genomic DNA. As for the authors' bioinformatics: The number of nucleated cells in each sample was estimated by amplification of reference gene primers within the assay. To quantify the absolute abundance of each unique TCRbeta CDR3 rearrangement, sequence reads were collapsed and filtered. For each sample, productive Simpson clonality was calculated as the square root of Simpson's diversity index across productive rearrangements. TCRdb holds this immuneACCESS table with in-frame rearrangements only. Some clones are missing; in checked studies, unresolved V genes explain under half, and the rest has no known cause. The V and J calls and clone size come from that table; D and trimming were worked out from the DNA. This sample comprises 120,000 to 150,000 clones, around 89% of them detected only once. The ten largest clones capture more than 1% of the sample.

The investigation overall reported the following: The amount of clinical and demographic metadata varied by source and participant and was provided uncurated.

In the case of this clone: Its binding antigen is unknown. Base qualities are missing; no much larger clone stands one base away.

The germline V gene (reference sequence) yields PRHDT for CDR1 and FYEKMQ for CDR2. The CDR3 spans 17 residues, from the cysteine through the phenylalanine. The sequence is cut down to CDR3 DNA, 51 bases in frame from base 1. Compared with germline, V lacks 5 bases and J lacks 4 bases; bases without a gene match: 14. The receptor was derived from a woman in her 30s with acute COVID-19. The rearrangement combines TRBV13 with TRBJ1-1, and 9 junctional nucleotides match TRBD1. Sequencing was carried out using PBMCs or T cells enriched from blood (not recorded which). CDR3 protein: CASSPTLPEQGATEAFF. The sequenced DNA is TGTGCCAGCAGCCCAACTTTACCCGAACAGGGGGCCACTGAAGCTTTCTTT.